This T cell receptor (beta chain) comes out of a study of shared clonotypes between healthy human individuals. Study at large: Donors consisted of a couple of women and a few men between 18 and 49.

Study-level findings and limits: Genetic and exposure-history diversity was limited by the few donors.

With 1 base clipped from V and 2 bases from J, the junction kept 10 bases outside the gene matches. The CDR3 covers 17 residues. Germline lookup yields CDR1 MNHNS and CDR2 SASEGT. Under the authors' procedure: In the immunoSEQ data, sequences were junction-only and lacked quality scores, so filtering differed. Sequenced by immunoSEQ multiplex PCR; TCRdb stores in-frame clones only, minus some. The D gene and trimming were derived from the DNA, and the V and J assignments and clone size from that table. The sample shows some 980,000 clones, about three quarters of them seen only once. To note about this clone: Its cognate antigen is unknown.

The sequenced sample was memory CD4+ T cells sorted from blood. As to subset: CD45RA-negative fraction. The sequence came from a man aged 18 to 30 in good health. The V gene is TRBV6-1, the J gene TRBJ1-2; 7 positions agree with TRBD1. The DNA for the CDR3 is TGTGCCAGCAGTGAAGTGGTTGTGGCAGGGGGGAACTATGGCTACACCTTC. Translated: CASSEVVVAGGNYGYTF.